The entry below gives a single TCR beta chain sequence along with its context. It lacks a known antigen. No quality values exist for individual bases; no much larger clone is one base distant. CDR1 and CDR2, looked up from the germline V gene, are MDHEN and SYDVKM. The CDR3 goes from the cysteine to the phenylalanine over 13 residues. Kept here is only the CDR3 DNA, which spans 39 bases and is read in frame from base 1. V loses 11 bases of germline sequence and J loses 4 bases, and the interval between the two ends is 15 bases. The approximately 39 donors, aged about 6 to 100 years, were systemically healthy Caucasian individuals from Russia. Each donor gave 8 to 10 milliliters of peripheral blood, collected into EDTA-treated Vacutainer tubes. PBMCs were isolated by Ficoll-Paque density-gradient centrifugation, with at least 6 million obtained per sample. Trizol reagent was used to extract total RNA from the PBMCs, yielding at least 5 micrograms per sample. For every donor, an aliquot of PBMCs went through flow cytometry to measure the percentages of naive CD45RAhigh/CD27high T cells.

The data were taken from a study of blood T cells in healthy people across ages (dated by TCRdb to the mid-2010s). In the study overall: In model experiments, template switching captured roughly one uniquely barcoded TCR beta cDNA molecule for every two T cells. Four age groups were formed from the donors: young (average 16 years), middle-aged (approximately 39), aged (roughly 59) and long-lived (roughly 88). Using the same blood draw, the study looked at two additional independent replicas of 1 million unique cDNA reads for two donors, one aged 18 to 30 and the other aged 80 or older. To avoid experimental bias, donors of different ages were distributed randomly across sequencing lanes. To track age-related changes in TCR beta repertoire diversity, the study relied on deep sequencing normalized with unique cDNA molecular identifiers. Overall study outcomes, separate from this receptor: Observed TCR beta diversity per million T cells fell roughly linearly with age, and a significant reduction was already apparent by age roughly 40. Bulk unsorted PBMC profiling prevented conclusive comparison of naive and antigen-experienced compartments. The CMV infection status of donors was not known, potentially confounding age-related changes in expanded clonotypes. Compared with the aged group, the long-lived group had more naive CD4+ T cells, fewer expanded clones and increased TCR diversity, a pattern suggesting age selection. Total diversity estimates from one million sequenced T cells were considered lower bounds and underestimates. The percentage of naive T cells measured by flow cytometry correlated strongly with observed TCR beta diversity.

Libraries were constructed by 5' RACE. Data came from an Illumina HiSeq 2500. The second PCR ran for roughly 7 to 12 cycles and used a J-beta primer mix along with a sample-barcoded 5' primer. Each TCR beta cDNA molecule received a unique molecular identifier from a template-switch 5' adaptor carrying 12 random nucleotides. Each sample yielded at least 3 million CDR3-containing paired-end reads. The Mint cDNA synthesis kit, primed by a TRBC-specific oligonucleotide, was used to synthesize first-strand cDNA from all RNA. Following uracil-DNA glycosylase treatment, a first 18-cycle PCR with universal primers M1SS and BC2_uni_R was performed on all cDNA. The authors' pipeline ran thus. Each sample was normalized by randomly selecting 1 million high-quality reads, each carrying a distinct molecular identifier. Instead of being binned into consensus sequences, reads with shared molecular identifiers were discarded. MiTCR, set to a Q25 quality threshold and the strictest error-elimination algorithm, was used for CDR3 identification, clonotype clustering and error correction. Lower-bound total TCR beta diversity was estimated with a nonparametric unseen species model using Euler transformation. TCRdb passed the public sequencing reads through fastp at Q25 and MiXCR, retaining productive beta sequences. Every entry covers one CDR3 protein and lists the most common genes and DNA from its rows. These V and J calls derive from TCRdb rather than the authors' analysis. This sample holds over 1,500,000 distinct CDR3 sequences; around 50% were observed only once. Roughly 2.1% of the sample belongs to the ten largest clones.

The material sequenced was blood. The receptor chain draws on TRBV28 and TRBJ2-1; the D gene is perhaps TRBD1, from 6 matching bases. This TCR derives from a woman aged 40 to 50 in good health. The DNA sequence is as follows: TGTGCCTCCGCCGGACAGCTTTACAATGAGCAGTTCTTC. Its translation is CASAGQLYNEQFF.